A selection of T cell receptor beta chains follows, all from one sample in a study of blood T cell repertoires in COVID-19. Only in-frame clones appear in the TCRdb table, and some are missing; sequencing was by immunoSEQ multiplex PCR. This sample has 10,000 to 15,000 clones, with about 70% found just once. The sequenced sample was peripheral blood. These receptors all come from a man aged 60 to 75 with COVID-19, enrolled during active disease. Both conserved end residues are part of each CDR3. D genes are given only for firm matches. Not every row has a clone size; where given, it reads once, few, many or a size class.

j_call: TRBJ2-1
v_call: TRBV19
d_call: NA
cdr3_length: 15
clone_size: NA
cdr3_nt: TGTGCCAGTAGTATGCCGACTAGGGTATACAATGAGCAGTTCTTC
cdr3_aa: CASSMPTRVYNEQFF

j_call: TRBJ2-3
v_call: TRBV24-1
d_call: TRBD1
cdr3_length: 15
clone_size: once
cdr3_nt: TGTGCCACCAGTGATCGGACAGGGGTCACAGATACGCAGTATTTT
cdr3_aa: CATSDRTGVTDTQYF

j_call: TRBJ1-2
v_call: TRBV5-1
d_call: NA
cdr3_length: 12
clone_size: NA
cdr3_nt: TGCGCCAGCAGCGTACAGGATTATGGCTACACCTTC
cdr3_aa: CASSVQDYGYTF

j_call: TRBJ1-1
v_call: TRBV6-2/TRBV6-3
d_call: TRBD1
cdr3_length: 13
clone_size: NA
cdr3_nt: TGTGCCAGCAGTCCCCGGCAGGGGGGATCGACTTTCTTT
cdr3_aa: CASSPRQGGSTFF

j_call: TRBJ1-3
v_call: TRBV6-5
d_call: NA
cdr3_length: 14
clone_size: NA
cdr3_nt: TGTGCCAGCAGGAGAGCTTTCTCTGGAAACACCATATATTTT
cdr3_aa: CASRRAFSGNTIYF

j_call: TRBJ2-4
v_call: TRBV7-9
d_call: TRBD1
cdr3_length: 16
clone_size: NA
cdr3_nt: TGTGCCAGCAGCCACGGACAGGGGGGTGTCAAAAACATTCAGTACTTC
cdr3_aa: CASSHGQGGVKNIQYF

j_call: TRBJ2-2
v_call: TRBV6-2/TRBV6-3
d_call: TRBD2
cdr3_length: 16
clone_size: few
cdr3_nt: TGTGCCAGCAGTGACTTAGCGGGGGGAGACACCGGGGAGCTGTTTTTT
cdr3_aa: CASSDLAGGDTGELFF

j_call: TRBJ2-2
v_call: TRBV2
d_call: TRBD2
cdr3_length: 13
clone_size: medium-sized
cdr3_nt: TGTGCCAGCAGGACTAGCTTGGTCGGGGAGCTGTTTTTT
cdr3_aa: CASRTSLVGELFF

j_call: TRBJ2-1
v_call: TRBV4-1
d_call: TRBD2
cdr3_length: 16
clone_size: NA
cdr3_nt: TGCGCCAGCAGCCAAGGTCTCCTAGCGGGAGCCAATGAGCAGTTCTTC
cdr3_aa: CASSQGLLAGANEQFF

j_call: TRBJ2-5
v_call: TRBV28
d_call: NA
cdr3_length: 15
clone_size: NA
cdr3_nt: TGTGCCAGCAGTCCCCCGAGACGGGAGAAAGAGACCCAGTACTTC
cdr3_aa: CASSPPRREKETQYF

j_call: TRBJ1-3
v_call: TRBV12-3/TRBV12-4
d_call: TRBD1
cdr3_length: 13
clone_size: NA
cdr3_nt: TGTGCCAGCAGTCTACAGGGGACGAACACCATATATTTT
cdr3_aa: CASSLQGTNTIYF

j_call: TRBJ1-1
v_call: TRBV7-2
d_call: NA
cdr3_length: 16
clone_size: few
cdr3_nt: TGTGCCAGCAGCTTAAAGTTCGCGGGAATGAACACTGAAGCTTTCTTT
cdr3_aa: CASSLKFAGMNTEAFF

j_call: TRBJ1-5
v_call: TRBV28
d_call: NA
cdr3_length: 17
clone_size: NA
cdr3_nt: TGTGCCAGCAGTCCCCCCCCGGACAACCCTAGCAATCAGCCCCAGCATTTT
cdr3_aa: CASSPPPDNPSNQPQHF

j_call: TRBJ2-3
v_call: TRBV5-1
d_call: NA
cdr3_length: 20
clone_size: once
cdr3_nt: TGCGCCAGCAGCCCTCAAGGACCGACAGCGCCCCAGGATAGCACAGATACGCAGTATTTT
cdr3_aa: CASSPQGPTAPQDSTDTQYF

j_call: TRBJ2-1
v_call: TRBV7-9
d_call: NA
cdr3_length: 15
clone_size: NA
cdr3_nt: TGTGCCAGCAGACCCAGAGGGGGACCCTACAATGAGCAGTTCTTC
cdr3_aa: CASRPRGGPYNEQFF

j_call: TRBJ2-1
v_call: TRBV7-6
d_call: NA
cdr3_length: 15
clone_size: NA
cdr3_nt: TGTGCCAGCAGCGCAGGAAGGGGGTACTACAATGAGCAGTTCTTC
cdr3_aa: CASSAGRGYYNEQFF

j_call: TRBJ1-2
v_call: TRBV13
d_call: TRBD1
cdr3_length: 12
clone_size: few
cdr3_nt: TGTGCCAGCAGCTCGACAGGGACTGGCTACACCTTC
cdr3_aa: CASSSTGTGYTF

j_call: TRBJ1-5
v_call: TRBV2
d_call: TRBD1
cdr3_length: 14
clone_size: NA
cdr3_nt: TGTGCCAGCCAGCCGGGACAGGGTAGGCAGCCCCAGCATTTT
cdr3_aa: CASQPGQGRQPQHF

j_call: TRBJ2-7
v_call: TRBV6-5
d_call: TRBD1
cdr3_length: 15
clone_size: NA
cdr3_nt: TGTGCCAGCAGCGAGGGGACAGGGGGCGGCTACGAGCAGTACTTC
cdr3_aa: CASSEGTGGGYEQYF

j_call: TRBJ1-1
v_call: TRBV2
d_call: TRBD1
cdr3_length: 15
clone_size: NA
cdr3_nt: TGTGCCAGCAGAAACCGACAGGGGACGAACACTGAAGCTTTCTTT
cdr3_aa: CASRNRQGTNTEAFF

j_call: TRBJ1-4
v_call: TRBV5-1
d_call: NA
cdr3_length: 15
clone_size: few
cdr3_nt: TGCGCCAGCAGCTTTAACCGGGCGGGTAATGAAAAACTGTTTTTT
cdr3_aa: CASSFNRAGNEKLFF

j_call: TRBJ1-5
v_call: TRBV24-1
d_call: NA
cdr3_length: 12
clone_size: once
cdr3_nt: TGTGCCACCAGTCTAGGCAATCAGCCCCAGCATTTT
cdr3_aa: CATSLGNQPQHF

j_call: TRBJ1-1
v_call: TRBV2
d_call: TRBD1
cdr3_length: 16
clone_size: NA
cdr3_nt: TGTGCCAGCAGTGATGGGCGGGGACAGAGGATCACTGAAGCTTTCTTT
cdr3_aa: CASSDGRGQRITEAFF

j_call: TRBJ2-1
v_call: TRBV7-3
d_call: TRBD2
cdr3_length: 16
clone_size: NA
cdr3_nt: TGTGCCAGCAGCTTAATGAGCGGGAGTGGCTACAATGAGCAGTTCTTC
cdr3_aa: CASSLMSGSGYNEQFF

j_call: TRBJ1-6
v_call: TRBV27
d_call: NA
cdr3_length: 12
clone_size: few
cdr3_nt: TGTGCCAGCAGTCAGTATAATTCACCCCTCCACTTT
cdr3_aa: CASSQYNSPLHF

j_call: TRBJ2-1
v_call: TRBV4-2
d_call: TRBD1
cdr3_length: 15
clone_size: NA
cdr3_nt: TGTGCCAGCAGCCTCGTGGGACAGGGCAACAATGAGCAGTTCTTC
cdr3_aa: CASSLVGQGNNEQFF